These 4 T cell receptor beta chains share one sample of origin, sequenced in a study of T cells after yellow fever vaccination. TCRdb analysed the 5' RACE reads with MiXCR anew, one entry per CDR3 protein. The table includes over 300,000 distinct CDR3 sequences, roughly 3.9% detected once. The sample in question was PBMCs, obtained 5 days after the yellow fever booster vaccination. Receptors originate from a man aged 18 to 29 who received the YFV17D yellow fever vaccine.

The chain carries TRBV5-4 and TRBJ2-3; D tentatively reads TRBD1 or TRBD2 (5 bases each). The CDR3 length is 15 residues. Germline loops: CDR1 SGHNT, CDR2 YYREEE (reference sequence). V dropped 4 bases and J dropped 4 bases, with 16 bases sitting between them. The CDR3 sequence is CASSQGRSEADTQYF. The CDR3 region has the DNA TGTGCCAGCAGCCAGGGACGGTCGGAGGCAGATACGCAGTATTTT.

The J gene is TRBJ2-1, the V gene TRBV6-5; maybe TRBD1 (5 bases). The germline V and J ends were trimmed by 7 bases and 1 base, with 11 bases remaining between them. Germline CDR1 and CDR2: MNHEY and SVGAGI. The CDR3 has 14 residues. The CDR3 region is CASTRDSSYNEQFF. The CDR3 DNA is TGTGCCAGCACCCGAGACAGTTCCTACAATGAGCAGTTCTTC.

This chain joins TRBV3-1 and TRBJ2-7; 7 bases line up with TRBD1. The CDR3 is 15 amino acids. Germline CDR1 is LGHDT and CDR2 is YNNKEL (reference sequence). Germline trimming cut 3 bases from V and 0 bases from J; bases unmatched to any gene: 5. CDR3 protein: CASSHNGDSSYEQYF. In DNA form, the CDR3 reads TGTGCCAGCAGCCACAATGGGGACAGCTCCTACGAGCAGTACTTC.

This clonotype was seen only a few times. The V call is TRBV29-1, the J call TRBJ1-2; D not resolved. Germline CDR1 is SQVTM and CDR2 is ANQGSEA. V lost 4 bases to trimming and J lost 7 bases, with 10 bases between them. The CDR3 extends over 11 amino acids. CDR3 bases: TGCAGCGTTGTAAAAGAAGGTGGCTACACCTTC. Amino acid sequence: CSVVKEGGYTF.